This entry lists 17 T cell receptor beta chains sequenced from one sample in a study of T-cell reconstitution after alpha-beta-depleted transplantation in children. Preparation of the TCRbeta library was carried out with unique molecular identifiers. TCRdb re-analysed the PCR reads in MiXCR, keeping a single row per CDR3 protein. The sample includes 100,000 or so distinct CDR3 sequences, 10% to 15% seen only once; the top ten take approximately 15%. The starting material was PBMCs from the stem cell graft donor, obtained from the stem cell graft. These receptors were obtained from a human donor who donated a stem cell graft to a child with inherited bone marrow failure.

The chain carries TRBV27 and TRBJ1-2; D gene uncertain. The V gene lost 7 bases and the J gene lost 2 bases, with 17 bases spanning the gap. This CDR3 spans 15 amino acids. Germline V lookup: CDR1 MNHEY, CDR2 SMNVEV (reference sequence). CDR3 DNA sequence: TGTGCCAGCATCCCCAACCTGAGATCGAACTATGGCTACACCTTC. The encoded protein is CASIPNLRSNYGYTF.

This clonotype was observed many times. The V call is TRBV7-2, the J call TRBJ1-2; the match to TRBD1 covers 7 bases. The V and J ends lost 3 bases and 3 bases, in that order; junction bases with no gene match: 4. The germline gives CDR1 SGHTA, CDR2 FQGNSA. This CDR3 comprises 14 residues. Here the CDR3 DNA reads TGTGCCAGCAGCTTGGGGACAGCATACTATGGCTACACCTTC. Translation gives CASSLGTAYYGYTF.

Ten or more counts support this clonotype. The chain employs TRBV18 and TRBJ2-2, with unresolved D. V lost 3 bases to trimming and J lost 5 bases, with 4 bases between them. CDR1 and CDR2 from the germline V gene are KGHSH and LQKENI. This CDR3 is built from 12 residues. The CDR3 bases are TGTGCCAGCTCACCTCCAACCGGGGAGCTGTTTTTT. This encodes CASSPPTGELFF.

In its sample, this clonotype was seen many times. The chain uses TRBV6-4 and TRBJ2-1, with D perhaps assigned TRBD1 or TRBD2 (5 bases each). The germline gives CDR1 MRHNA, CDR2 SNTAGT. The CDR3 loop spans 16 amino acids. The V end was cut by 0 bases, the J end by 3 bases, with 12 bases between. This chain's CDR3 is CASSDSAWGYYNEQFF. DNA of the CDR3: TGTGCCAGCAGTGACTCTGCCTGGGGGTACTACAATGAGCAGTTCTTC.

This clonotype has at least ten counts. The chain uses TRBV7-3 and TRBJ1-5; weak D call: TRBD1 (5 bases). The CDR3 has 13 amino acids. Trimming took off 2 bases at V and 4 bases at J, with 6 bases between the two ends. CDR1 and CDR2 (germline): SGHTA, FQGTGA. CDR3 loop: CASSLDRNQPQHF. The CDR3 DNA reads TGTGCCAGCAGCTTAGACAGAAATCAGCCCCAGCATTTT.

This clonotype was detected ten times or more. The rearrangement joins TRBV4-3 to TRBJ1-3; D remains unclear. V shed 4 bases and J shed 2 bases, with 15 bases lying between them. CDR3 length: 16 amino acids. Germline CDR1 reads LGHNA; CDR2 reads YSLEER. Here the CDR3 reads CASSPRAAAPGNTIYF. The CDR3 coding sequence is TGCGCCAGCAGCCCTAGGGCAGCGGCCCCTGGAAACACCATATATTTT.

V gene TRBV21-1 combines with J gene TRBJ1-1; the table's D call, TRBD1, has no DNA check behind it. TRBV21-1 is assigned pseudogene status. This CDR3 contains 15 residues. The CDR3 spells CASRGTGGPRGEAFF. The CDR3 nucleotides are TGTGCCAGCAGAGGGACAGGGGGACCGAGGGGTGAAGCTTTCTTT.

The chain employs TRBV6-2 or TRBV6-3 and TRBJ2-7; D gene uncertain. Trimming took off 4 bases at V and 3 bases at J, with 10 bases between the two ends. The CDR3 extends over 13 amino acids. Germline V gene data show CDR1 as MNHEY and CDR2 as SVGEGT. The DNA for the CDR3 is TGTGCCAGCAGTTGGTCAGGTAACTACGAGCAGTACTTC. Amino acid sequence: CASSWSGNYEQYF.

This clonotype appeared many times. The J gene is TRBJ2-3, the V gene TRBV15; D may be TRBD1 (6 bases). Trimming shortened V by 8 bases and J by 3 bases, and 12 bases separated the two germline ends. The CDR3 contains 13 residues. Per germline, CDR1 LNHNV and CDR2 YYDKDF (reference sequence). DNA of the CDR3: TGTGCCACCTGTTTAGGGGGTACAGATACGCAGTATTTT. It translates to CATCLGGTDTQYF.

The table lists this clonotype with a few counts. CDR3 in DNA: TGTGCCAGCAGCCACGGACAGGGGCGGTCGAGGGAAAAACTGTTTTTT. Amino acid sequence: CASSHGQGRSREKLFF. J is TRBJ1-4 and V is TRBV5-6, with 9 nucleotides matching TRBD1. Per the germline V gene, CDR1 is SGHDT and CDR2 is YYEEEE. This CDR3 has 16 amino acids. V lost 4 bases to trimming and J lost 8 bases; unmatched junction nucleotides: 12.

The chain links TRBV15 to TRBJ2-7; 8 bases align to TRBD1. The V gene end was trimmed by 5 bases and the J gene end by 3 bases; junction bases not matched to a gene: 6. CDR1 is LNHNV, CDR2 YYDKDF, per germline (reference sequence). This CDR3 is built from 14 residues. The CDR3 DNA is TGTGCCACCAGCGGAGGGACAGGTGGCTACGAGCAGTACTTC. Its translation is CATSGGTGGYEQYF.

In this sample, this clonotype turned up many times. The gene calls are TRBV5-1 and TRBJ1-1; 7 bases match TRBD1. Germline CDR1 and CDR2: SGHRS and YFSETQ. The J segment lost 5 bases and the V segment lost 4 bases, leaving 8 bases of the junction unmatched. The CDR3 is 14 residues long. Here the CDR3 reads CASSTDRAGTEAFF. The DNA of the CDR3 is TGCGCCAGCAGCACCGACAGGGCGGGGACTGAAGCTTTCTTT.

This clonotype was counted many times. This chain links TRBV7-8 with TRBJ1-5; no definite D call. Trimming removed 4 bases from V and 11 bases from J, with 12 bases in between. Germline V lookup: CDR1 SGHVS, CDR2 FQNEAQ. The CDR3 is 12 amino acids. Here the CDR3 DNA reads TGTGCCAGCAGCTCAGAACGTGGAGCCCAGCATTTT. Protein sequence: CASSSERGAQHF.

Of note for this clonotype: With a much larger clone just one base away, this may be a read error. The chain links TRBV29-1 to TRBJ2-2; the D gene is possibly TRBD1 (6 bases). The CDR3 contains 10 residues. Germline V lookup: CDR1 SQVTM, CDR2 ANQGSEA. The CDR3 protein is CSVEAGELYF. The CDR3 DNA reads TGCAGCGTGGAGGCAGGGGAGCTGTATTTT.

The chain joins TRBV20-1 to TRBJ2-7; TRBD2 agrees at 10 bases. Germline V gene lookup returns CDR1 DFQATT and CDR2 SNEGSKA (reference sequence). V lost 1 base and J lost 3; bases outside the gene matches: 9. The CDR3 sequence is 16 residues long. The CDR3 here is CSARVMLAGVRYEQYF. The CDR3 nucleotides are TGCAGTGCTAGAGTAATGCTAGCGGGAGTTCGCTACGAGCAGTACTTC.

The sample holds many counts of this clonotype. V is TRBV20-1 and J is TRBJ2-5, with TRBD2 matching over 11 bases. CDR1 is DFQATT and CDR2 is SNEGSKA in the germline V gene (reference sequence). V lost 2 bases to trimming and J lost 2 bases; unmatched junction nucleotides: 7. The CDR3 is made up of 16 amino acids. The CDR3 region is CSARQQGTSGQETQYF. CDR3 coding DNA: TGCAGTGCTAGACAACAAGGGACTAGCGGACAAGAGACCCAGTACTTC.

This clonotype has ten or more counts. Here the CDR3 reads CASSWGVDGYTF. DNA for the CDR3: TGTGCCAGCAGCTGGGGTGTTGATGGCTACACCTTC. This rearrangement joins TRBV7-2 to TRBJ1-2; no definite D call. The CDR3 has 12 residues. The germline CDR1 and CDR2 sequences are SGHTA and FQGNSA. Trimming removed 4 bases from V and 6 bases from J, with 9 bases in between.